What follows are 2 T cell receptor beta chains derived from one specimen sequenced in a study of T cell responses to AZD1222 COVID-19 vaccine. The protocol was immunoSEQ multiplex PCR, while the TCRdb copy is restricted to in-frame clones and leaves out a portion. In the table there are approximately 200,000 clones, 75% to 90% of which are singletons. Sequenced here: peripheral blood, sampled on day 0 of MenACWY control vaccination. These receptor sequences come from an adult in good health.

Written as DNA, the CDR3 is TGTGCCAGCAGGTTAGCTGGGCCAGCTTTCTTT. Its protein product is CASRLAGPAFF. This chain connects TRBV28 to TRBJ1-1; D is ambiguous. Germline CDR1 and CDR2: MDHEN and SYDVKM. Trimming stripped 6 bases from V and 10 bases from J, with 12 bases between. CDR3 length: 11 amino acids.

This clone was detected a few times. The rearrangement links TRBV5-6 to TRBJ2-7; D might be TRBD1 (5 bases). The CDR3 sequence is 12 residues long. Germline CDR1 reads SGHDT; CDR2 reads YYEEEE. With 5 bases removed from V and 7 bases from J, the gap between germline ends came to 13 bases. The CDR3 nucleotides are TGTGCCAGCAGTGGGGCAGGGCGGGAGCAGTACTTC. Translated, it gives CASSGAGREQYF. Together with reference TRBV5-6 and TRBJ2-7, the CDR3 gives the full variable domain: DAGVTQSPTHLIKTRGQQVTLRCSPKSGHDTVSWYQQALGQGPQFIFQYYEEEERQRGNFPDRFSGHQFPNYSSELNVNALLLGDSALYLCASSGAGREQYFGPGTRLTVT.